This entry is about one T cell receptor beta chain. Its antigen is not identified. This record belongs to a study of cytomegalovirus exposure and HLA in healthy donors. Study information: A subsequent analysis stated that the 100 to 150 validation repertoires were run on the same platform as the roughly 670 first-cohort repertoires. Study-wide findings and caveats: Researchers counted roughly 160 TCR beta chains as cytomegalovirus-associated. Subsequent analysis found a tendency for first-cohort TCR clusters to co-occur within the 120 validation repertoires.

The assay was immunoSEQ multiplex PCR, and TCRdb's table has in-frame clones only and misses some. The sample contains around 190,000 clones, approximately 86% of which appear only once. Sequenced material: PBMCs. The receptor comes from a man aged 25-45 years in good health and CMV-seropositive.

The CDR3 DNA is TGTGCCACCAGCAGAGATAAGCTAGCGGGGATCACAGATACGCAGTATTTT. Amino acid sequence: CATSRDKLAGITDTQYF. This chain links TRBV15 with TRBJ2-3, with 9 bases aligning to TRBD2. Germline assignment: CDR1 LNHNV and CDR2 YYDKDF (reference sequence). V shed 0 bases, J shed 2 bases, and the junction held 6 bases outside the gene matches. This CDR3 contains 17 residues.